The rows below give T cell receptor beta chains drawn from one sample of a study of T cells in Graves' hyperthyroidism and ophthalmopathy. TCRdb re-called the multiplex PCR reads with MiXCR, one entry per CDR3 protein. The sample holds more than 500,000 distinct CDR3 sequences, about 16% seen once. The specimen sequenced was blood. The receptor set was obtained from a woman between 25 and 40 years old with Graves' ophthalmopathy. Each CDR3 is given with its conserved first and last residue. Fields, in order: clone size, V gene, D gene, J gene, CDR3 protein. The D gene is left open where the match is weak. A row's size may be missing; if present it is once, few, many or a size class.

size: NA; V: TRBV6-2/TRBV6-3; D: NA; J: TRBJ2-2; CDR3: CASSYEGHKETGELFF
size: many; V: TRBV3-1; D: NA; J: TRBJ1-1; CDR3: CASSQDTEDDTEAFF
size: NA; V: TRBV25-1; D: NA; J: TRBJ2-7; CDR3: CASSPLWGERAYEQYF
size: many; V: TRBV5-1; D: TRBD1; J: TRBJ2-7; CDR3: CASSLQGAEQYF
size: few; V: TRBV9; D: TRBD2; J: TRBJ2-2; CDR3: CASSGTGTSGRTGELFF
size: many; V: TRBV20-1; D: TRBD2; J: TRBJ2-3; CDR3: CSAPGGSGRWTDTQYF
size: NA; V: TRBV20-1; D: NA; J: TRBJ1-3; CDR3: CSARPDARGPSGNTIYF
size: NA; V: TRBV9; D: NA; J: TRBJ1-6; CDR3: CASSVGGDSPLHF
size: many; V: TRBV28; D: TRBD1; J: TRBJ1-6; CDR3: CASSLLGQGNSPLHF
size: many; V: TRBV7-2; D: NA; J: TRBJ2-7; CDR3: CASSFRLGLSYEQYF
size: few; V: TRBV7-8; D: NA; J: TRBJ2-5; CDR3: CASSLVPGVLIEETQYF
size: few; V: TRBV7-2; D: TRBD2; J: TRBJ2-7; CDR3: CASSPLAGGAYEQYF
size: many; V: TRBV12-3/TRBV12-4; D: NA; J: TRBJ2-7; CDR3: CASSYGATYEQYF
size: NA; V: TRBV20-1; D: TRBD2; J: TRBJ2-7; CDR3: CSALSTSGRAPEQYF
size: many; V: TRBV6-1; D: NA; J: TRBJ1-5; CDR3: CASRDTLNQPQHF
size: many; V: TRBV20-1; D: TRBD2; J: TRBJ2-7; CDR3: CSARSETSGFFYEQYF
size: many; V: TRBV12-5; D: TRBD1; J: TRBJ1-1; CDR3: CASALILGGVNTEAFF
size: many; V: TRBV20-1; D: NA; J: TRBJ2-3; CDR3: CSNVGPSTDTQYF
size: many; V: TRBV20-1; D: TRBD1; J: TRBJ1-1; CDR3: CSARDLQGWEAFF
size: NA; V: TRBV6-1; D: TRBD1; J: TRBJ1-1; CDR3: CASSWTGEAEAFF
size: many; V: TRBV4-2; D: NA; J: TRBJ2-7; CDR3: CASSQDSSGLNYEQYF
size: NA; V: TRBV20-1; D: NA; J: TRBJ1-3; CDR3: CSAMEDSGNTIYF
size: few; V: TRBV6-1; D: NA; J: TRBJ2-6; CDR3: CASHSSDGANVLTF
size: many; V: TRBV11-1; D: TRBD1; J: TRBJ2-1; CDR3: CASRMSRGQDEQFF
size: many; V: TRBV29-1; D: TRBD2; J: TRBJ2-7; CDR3: CSVEDRTSGRSYEQYF
size: many; V: TRBV12-3/TRBV12-4; D: TRBD1; J: TRBJ1-4; CDR3: CASSPGTGFSPTNEKLFF
size: NA; V: TRBV28; D: TRBD2; J: TRBJ2-7; CDR3: CASSGGGYSYEQYF